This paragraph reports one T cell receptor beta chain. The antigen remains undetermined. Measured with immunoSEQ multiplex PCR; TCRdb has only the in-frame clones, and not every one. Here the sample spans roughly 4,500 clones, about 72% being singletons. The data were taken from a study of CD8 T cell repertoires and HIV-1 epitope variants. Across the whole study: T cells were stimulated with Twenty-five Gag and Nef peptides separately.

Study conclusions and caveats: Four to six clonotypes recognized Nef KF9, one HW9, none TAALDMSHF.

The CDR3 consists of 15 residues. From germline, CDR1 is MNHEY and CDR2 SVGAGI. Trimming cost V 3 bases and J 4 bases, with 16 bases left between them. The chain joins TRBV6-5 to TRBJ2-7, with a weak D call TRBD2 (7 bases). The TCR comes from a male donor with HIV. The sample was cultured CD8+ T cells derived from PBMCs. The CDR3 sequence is CASSYSPGGLYEQYF. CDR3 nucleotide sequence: TGTGCCAGCAGTTATTCGCCCGGGGGGCTTTACGAGCAGTACTTC.